This T cell receptor beta chain was identified during a study of cytomegalovirus exposure and HLA in healthy donors. Unmatched junction bases numbered 9, after V lost 1 base and J lost 2 bases. Germline V gene sequence: CDR1 SGHVS, CDR2 FNYEAQ. The CDR3 spans 17 residues. The protocol was immunoSEQ multiplex PCR, while the TCRdb copy is restricted to in-frame clones and leaves out a portion. The data show some 170,000 clones, 84% seen once. A remark on this clone: Its antigen is not identified.

Findings and limits, study-wide: The study put some 150 TCR beta chains on its list as cytomegalovirus-associated.

The source is a man between 25 and 39 years old in good health and CMV-seropositive. This chain links TRBV7-6 with TRBJ1-1, with 8 bases lining up with TRBD1. Sample: PBMCs. Here the CDR3 DNA reads TGTGCCAGCAGCTTAGTTGTCCCCGACAGGGGCAACACTGAAGCTTTCTTT. Amino acid sequence: CASSLVVPDRGNTEAFF.